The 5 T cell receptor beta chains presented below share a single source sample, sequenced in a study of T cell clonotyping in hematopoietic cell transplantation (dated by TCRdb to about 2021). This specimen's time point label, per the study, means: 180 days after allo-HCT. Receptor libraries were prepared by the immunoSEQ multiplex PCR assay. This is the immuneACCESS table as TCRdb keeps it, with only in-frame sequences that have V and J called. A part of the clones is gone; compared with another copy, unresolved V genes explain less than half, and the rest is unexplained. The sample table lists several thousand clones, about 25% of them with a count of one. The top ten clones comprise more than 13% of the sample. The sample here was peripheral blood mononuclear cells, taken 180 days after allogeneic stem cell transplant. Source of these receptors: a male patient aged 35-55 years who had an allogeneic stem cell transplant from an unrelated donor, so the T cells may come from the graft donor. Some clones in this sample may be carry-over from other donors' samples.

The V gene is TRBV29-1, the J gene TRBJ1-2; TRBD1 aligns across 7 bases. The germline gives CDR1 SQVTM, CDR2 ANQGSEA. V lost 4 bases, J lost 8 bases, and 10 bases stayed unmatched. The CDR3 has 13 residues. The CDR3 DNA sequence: TGCAGCGTTGTCCTGTCGACAGGGCGGGGCTACACCTTC. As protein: CSVVLSTGRGYTF.

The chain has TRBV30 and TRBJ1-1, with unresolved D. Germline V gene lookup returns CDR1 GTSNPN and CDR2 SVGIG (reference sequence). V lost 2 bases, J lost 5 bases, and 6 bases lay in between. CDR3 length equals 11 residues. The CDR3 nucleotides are TGTGCCTGGAGTTACGAAACTGAAGCTTTCTTT. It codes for CAWSYETEAFF.

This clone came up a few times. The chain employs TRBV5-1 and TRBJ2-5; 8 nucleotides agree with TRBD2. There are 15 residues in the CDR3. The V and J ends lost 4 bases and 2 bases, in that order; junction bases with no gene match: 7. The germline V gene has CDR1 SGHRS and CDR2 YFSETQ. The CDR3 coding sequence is TGCGCCAGCAGCCCGGGGGGGGCGGCACAAGAGACCCAGTACTTC. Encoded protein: CASSPGGAAQETQYF.

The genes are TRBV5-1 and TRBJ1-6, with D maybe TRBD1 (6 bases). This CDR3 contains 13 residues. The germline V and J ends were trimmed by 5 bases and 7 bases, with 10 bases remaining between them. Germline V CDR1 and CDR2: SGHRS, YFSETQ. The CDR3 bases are TGCGCCAGCAGTGACAGGATGAATTCACCCCTCCACTTT. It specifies CASSDRMNSPLHF.

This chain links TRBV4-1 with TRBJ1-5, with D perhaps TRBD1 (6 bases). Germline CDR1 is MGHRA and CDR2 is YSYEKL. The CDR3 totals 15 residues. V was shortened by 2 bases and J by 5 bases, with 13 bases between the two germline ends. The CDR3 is CASSQPTGTHQPQHF. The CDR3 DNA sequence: TGCGCCAGCAGCCAACCTACAGGGACCCATCAGCCCCAGCATTTT.